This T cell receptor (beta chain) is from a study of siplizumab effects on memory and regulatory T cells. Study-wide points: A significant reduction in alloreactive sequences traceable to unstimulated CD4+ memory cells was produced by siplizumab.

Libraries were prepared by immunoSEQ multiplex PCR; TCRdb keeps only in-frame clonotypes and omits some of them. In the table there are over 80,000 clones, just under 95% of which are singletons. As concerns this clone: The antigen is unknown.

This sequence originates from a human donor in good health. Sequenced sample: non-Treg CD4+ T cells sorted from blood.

In DNA, the CDR3 is TGTGCCAGCAGTTACTCGCTAAGCAATCAGCCCCAGCATTTT. Protein: CASSYSLSNQPQHF. The rearrangement links TRBV6-5 to TRBJ1-5; D gene ambiguous. The germline V and J ends were trimmed by 0 bases and 1 base, with 4 bases remaining between them. The CDR3 loop spans 14 amino acids. Germline CDR1 MNHEY, CDR2 SVGAGI.